This T cell receptor (beta chain) derives from a study of response to subunit inactivated influenza vaccine. A single record per CDR3 protein comes from TCRdb applying MiXCR to the RT-PCR reads. The sample carries 530,000 or so distinct CDR3 sequences, over 9.5% recorded once. Notes on this clonotype: The antigen is unknown.

Study-level findings and limits: Every seasonal influenza vaccination brings in few new T cells, the authors suggested.

This CDR3 comprises 13 residues. Germline V gene sequence: CDR1 SGHRS, CDR2 YFSETQ. This chain joins TRBV5-1 and TRBJ1-4; D gene ambiguous. The receptor was isolated from a man over 45 who received an inactivated influenza vaccine. This specimen was PBMCs from blood, taken on the day of vaccination. CDR3 bases: TGCATGGCCCACCGGGCGAGGGATGAAAAACTGTTTTTT. This sequence encodes CMAHRARDEKLFF.